The following is a TCR beta chain sequence with its context. Its antigen target is currently unknown. One base away there is no much larger clone; base qualities are not given. The cohort consisted of more than 650 healthy bone marrow donors. Cohort members were all nominally healthy when sampled, although unrecorded immune exposures were likely present. The donor tested CMV seropositive and was one of the 289 seropositive cohort members. Each donor provided a peripheral blood sample, and peripheral blood mononuclear cells were used for TCR beta sequencing. The Qiagen DNeasy Blood Extraction Kit was used to extract genomic DNA from the blood cell samples. The record originates from a study of cytomegalovirus exposure and HLA in healthy donors (dated by TCRdb to 2015 to 2018). With regard to the full study: An earlier analysis of some 600 of the donors reported about 280 Gb of sequence data and 95 million to 120 million unique TCR beta sequences obtained from some 200 million T cells. An early release covering about 600 HLA-typed donors comprised around 300 gigabases of sequencing data and tens of millions of unique TCR sequences. The genetic ancestry cluster associated with self-reported Caucasian donors included over 80% of the 398 genotyped donors. The study aimed to test whether signatures of past pathogen exposure could be identified by cataloging public T cell receptors. The study used immunosequencing to profile the T cell repertoires of hundreds of subjects and linked those repertoires to cytomegalovirus serostatus. Besides the first cohort of around 670 subjects, a separate validation cohort made up of 90 to 150 different subjects was used. The study combined high-throughput TCR immunosequencing, statistical association of individual TCRs with disease status, and machine learning to predict cytomegalovirus infection status. A later analysis re-analyzed previously published TCR beta repertoires from roughly 630 donors and added high-resolution HLA genotyping to study TCR occurrence patterns. The later analysis used no new phenotypic data to find candidate immune exposures, relying instead on TCR beta sequences and their occurrence across donors. To decide whether each TCR beta V gene segment behaved as functional or pseudogenic, an earlier analysis of 587 of the donors relied on high-throughput TCR beta sequencing. Donor age, sex, ethnicity and CMV serostatus were compiled alongside the repertoire data. A later genetic analysis used genome-wide SNP genotypes for about three fifths of the 666 donors, treating that subset as a discovery cohort. All discovery cohort repertoires had been generated on a single sequencing platform. HLA typing included class I and class II loci at four-digit resolution. The number of typed donors differed by locus: roughly 629-640 for A, B, C, DRB1 and DQB1; 522 for DQA1; approximately 610 for DPA1; and roughly 490 for DPB1. Several DR-DQ haplotypes were treated as single units for association and clustering because of strong linkage in the cohort. Among over 350 genotyped donors of the cohort, an average of roughly 240,000 unique TCR beta nucleotide sequences were sequenced per donor, roughly 18% of them non-productive. The study at large found these results: It was suggested by the authors that the approach could potentially be generalized to other disease states and immunological phenotypes. This cohort had only TCR beta chains sequenced, and the lack of alpha or paired-chain data limited which features could be detected. Roughly uniform sequencing depth across donors was assumed in presence/absence analyses, although this assumption may not hold. A further reported finding was that TCR beta sequences accurately predicted the HLA-A and HLA-B alleles for most subjects in the first cohort. Linkage disequilibrium might explain the correlated functional status among segregating V segments, but an unknown experimental factor could not be excluded. Across donors, most TCR sequences were observed very rarely, whereas some public TCRs were present in many individuals. According to a later analysis, most CMV-associated TCR beta chains appeared to be HLA-restricted, and the HLA associations seemed to be driven largely by CMV exposure. At a false discovery rate of 0.05, a later analysis linked under 20,000 TCR beta sequences to specific HLA alleles. A total of 150 or so TCR beta chains were listed by the study as associated with cytomegalovirus. Because counts were too low, seventeen rarely observed V segments, including chromosome 9 orphons, were excluded from the earlier analysis of 587 of the donors. V-gene and J-gene trimming of TCR beta chains was associated with a missense DCLRE1C variant in a later genetic analysis, and the association was replicated in an independent cohort. When HLA alleles, especially DR and DQ, strongly co-occurred, attributing TCR associations to individual alleles was difficult. Immune exposure information for the cohort was limited to CMV serostatus. Several of the top co-occurrence clusters appeared to be linked to parvovirus B19, influenza, CMV and Epstein-Barr virus, according to a later analysis. In vitro tests confirmed that a few of the cytomegalovirus-associated TCR beta chains recognize cytomegalovirus antigens. Because the 87-base-pair reads could not distinguish some IMGT-functional V segments, including TRBV6-2 and TRBV6-3, those segments were excluded. In a later analysis, HLA-associated TCR beta chains showed more clonal expansion and lower generation probabilities than non-associated chains that were equally common. The classifier was reported to diagnose cytomegalovirus status with high specificity and sensitivity in both the original and validation cohorts. Because HLA typing was unavailable for some donors at each locus, only the typed subset was used in association tests. An earlier analysis of 587 of the donors showed that most TCR beta V segments appeared in productive rearrangements either about 87% or about 30% of the time, which broadly matched IMGT annotations. A later analysis found that TCR association rates varied across HLA loci, with DRB1 alleles showing the most associated TCRs and HLA-C alleles the fewest. The sequencing pipeline was judged likely to have produced a cluster of highly shared sequence variants as a technical artifact. In a later genetic analysis, fewer N-insertions in productive TCRs were reported among donors in an Asian-associated ancestry cluster than the approximately 710-donor mean.

The CDR3 covers 16 residues, taking in both the cysteine and the phenylalanine. The DNA shown is the 48-base CDR3, in frame from base 1. Looking up the germline V gene yields CDR1 LGHNA and CDR2 YNFKEQ. V sheds 1 base and J sheds 3 bases, leaving 13 bases between their ends. Libraries were built with the immunoSEQ multiplex PCR assay. The multiplex PCR relied on a mix of 60 forward primers for TCR Vbeta segments and 13 reverse primers for TCR Jbeta segments. The CDR3 region of rearranged TCR beta genes was amplified from genomic DNA by a multiplex PCR assay. The Illumina HiSeq System was used to sequence the amplified TCR beta libraries as 87-base-pair reads. From the authors' description of their analysis: In a later analysis, 70 million to 95 million unique TCR beta chains were counted across the roughly 610 repertoires, and roughly 9.9 million of these chains were shared by at least two donors. Raw reads were error-corrected and collapsed into unique sequences by a nearest-neighbor algorithm in which closely related sequences were merged to remove PCR and sequencing errors. Alignment of CDR3 sequences to IMGT reference sequences was used to assign V, D and J gene segments. For a sequence to be retained, at least a six-nucleotide match to both a V gene segment and a J gene segment was required. A rearrangement counted as productive if the CDR3 had no stop codons and remained in frame with V and J, and every other rearrangement counted as non-productive. CDR3 was defined by IMGT convention, running from the second conserved V-encoded cysteine to the conserved J-encoded phenylalanine. In an earlier analysis of approximately 500 of the donors, sequences lacking an unambiguous match to a single V gene segment were excluded. An earlier analysis of 587 of the donors classified V segments as functional when productive rearrangements were above 56.7% and as segregating when the standard deviation between donors was above 5%. To diagnose cytomegalovirus status from the catalog of TCR beta chain sequences, a statistical classification framework was built. V and J gene assignment, in a later analysis, came from comparing TCR nucleotide sequences with IMGT/GENE-DB human TR gene sequences. The TCRdist pipeline was used in a later analysis to assign CDR3 sequences and most-parsimonious VDJ recombination scenarios. In a later analysis, every TCR beta chain was defined by the combination of its CDR3 amino acid sequence and its V-gene family, and reads without a unique V-gene family were dropped. In a later analysis, 550 to 650 highly shared, low-generation-probability nucleotide sequences were removed to address suspected cross-contamination and a sequencing artifact. In a later analysis, a clonal expansion index for each public chain was calculated from normalized within-repertoire ranks of inferred template counts. In a later analysis, generation probabilities were computed using a VDJ recombination model fitted to out-of-frame rearrangements, and the results were checked against IGoR. In a later analysis, hypergeometric tests were used to score TCR-TCR, TCR-HLA and TCR-CMV co-occurrence, with a repertoire-size bias correction applied to TCR pairs. False discovery rates were estimated in a later analysis by permuting HLA or CMV assignments 20 times. In a later analysis, co-occurring TCRs were grouped with DBSCAN, and TCRdist sequence similarity was added when clustering was performed within HLA-allele-positive subsets. Co-occurrence clustering excluded repertoires with fewer than 30,000 or more than 120,000 public chains, plus five with anomalous nucleotide sharing. The table comes from immuneACCESS by way of TCRdb, which keeps in-frame sequences with V and J called. Part of the clones is missing from these tables; in studies checked, under half for an unresolved V gene and the rest for unknown reasons. V, J and clone size are those of that table, while D and trimming were read from the DNA. The table for this sample lists 200,000 to 250,000 clones; about four fifths of them were counted only once. The ten most abundant clones make up 5.4% of the sample.

The chain joins TRBV4-2 to TRBJ2-1; the D gene identity is not certain. The sequencing sample was made of PBMCs. This TCR was recovered from a woman aged 40 to 50 in good health and CMV-seropositive. The CDR3 protein sequence reads: CASSQGGSFLYNEQFF. At the DNA level, the sequence is TGTGCCAGCAGCCAAGGCGGCAGTTTCCTCTACAATGAGCAGTTCTTC.